This T cell receptor beta chain was sequenced for a study of blood T cells in healthy people across ages. PCR was performed a second time for about 6 to 12 cycles using a sample-barcoded 5' primer and a J-beta primer mix. A template-switch adaptor with 12 random nucleotides tagged each cDNA molecule. TCRdb reanalysed the 5' RACE reads using MiXCR and keeps one entry per CDR3 protein. This sample yields hundreds of thousands of distinct CDR3 sequences, of which about 40% are seen a single time; under 25% belongs to the top ten. In terms of origin and age, donors were healthy Caucasian individuals from Russia aged roughly 6 to 95. The germline V gene encodes CDR1 SGDLS and CDR2 YYNGEE. The CDR3 totals 13 residues. V was clipped by 3 bases and J by 3 bases, with 9 bases between them. This clonotype was detected a few times. Its antigen is undetermined. Study-level points and caveats: As age increased, TCR beta diversity per million T cells fell in a roughly linear fashion. Long-lived and aged donors differed, with more naive CD4+ cells and higher diversity in the long-lived.

This TCR derives from a woman in her fifties or sixties in good health. The chain combines TRBV9 with TRBJ2-5; D possibly corresponds to TRBD1 (6 bases). Sequenced sample: blood. The CDR3 spells CASSDRVEETQYF. The DNA of the CDR3 is TGTGCCAGCAGCGACAGGGTCGAAGAGACCCAGTACTTC.